Presented here are 20 T cell receptor beta chains from one specimen sequenced in a study of blood T cell repertoires in COVID-19. Method: immunoSEQ multiplex PCR; TCRdb's copy keeps in-frame clones and lacks some. The sample holds 150,000 to 180,000 clones, roughly 80% seen once. Sequencing was carried out using peripheral blood. Receptors originate from a man aged 55 to 70 with acute or convalescent COVID-19.

The rearrangement joins TRBV18 to TRBJ2-5; D possibly corresponds to TRBD2 (5 bases). There are 15 residues in the CDR3. Germline assignment: CDR1 KGHSH and CDR2 LQKENI. V gave up 3 bases and J gave up 5 bases, with 16 bases separating them. The CDR3 DNA sequence: TGTGCCAGCTCACCGGGAATATCTGGACTGGAGACCCAGTACTTC. It yields the protein CASSPGISGLETQYF.

The V and J genes are TRBV18 and TRBJ1-5; D may be TRBD1 (5 bases). There are 17 residues in the CDR3. Trimming removed 0 bases from V and 1 base from J, with 13 bases in between. CDR1 is KGHSH and CDR2 is LQKENI in the germline V gene. CDR3 sequence: CASSPPSGGGSNQPQHF. The CDR3 nucleotides read TGTGCCAGCTCACCACCTTCTGGCGGGGGGAGCAATCAGCCCCAGCATTTT.

The chain uses TRBV7-2 and TRBJ2-7; the match to TRBD2 covers 10 bases. CDR3 length: 15 residues. The V segment lost 3 bases and the J segment 5 bases; nucleotides outside the gene matches: 7. Per the germline V gene, CDR1 is SGHTA and CDR2 is FQGNSA. In nucleotides, the CDR3 is TGTGCCAGCAGCTTTATGAGAGCGGGGGGGAACGAGCAGTACTTC. Its protein is CASSFMRAGGNEQYF.

The chain joins TRBV4-3 to TRBJ2-1, with TRBD2 identical over 7 bases. The CDR3 length is 13 residues. CDR1 LGHNA and CDR2 YSLEER come from the germline V gene. Trimming removed 3 bases from V and 7 bases from J; junction bases left unmatched: 3. Here the CDR3 DNA reads TGCGCCAGCAGCCAGGATAGCGGGAATGAGCAGTTCTTC. Protein sequence: CASSQDSGNEQFF.

V usage is TRBV6-5 and J usage is TRBJ1-5, with 9 bases aligning to TRBD1. CDR1 and CDR2 from the germline V gene are MNHEY and SVGAGI. CDR3 length equals 14 residues. V shed 6 bases, J shed 4 bases, and the junction held 4 bases outside the gene matches. This CDR3 reads CASRPGTGNQPQHF. The CDR3 bases are TGTGCCAGCAGGCCGGGGACAGGGAATCAGCCCCAGCATTTT.

This chain joins TRBV5-1 and TRBJ1-3, with 8 positions matching TRBD1. Losses at the gene ends were 3 bases for V and 8 bases for J; bases not matched to a gene: 7. CDR3 length: 14 residues. The V gene's germline CDR1 is SGHRS and CDR2 YFSETQ. The DNA for the CDR3 is TGCGCCAGCAGCTCGGGACAGGCTTATGACACCATATATTTT. It translates to CASSSGQAYDTIYF. The variable domain in full, completed from reference TRBV5-1 and TRBJ1-3, reads KAGVTQTPRYLIKTRGQQVTLSCSPISGHRSVSWYQQTPGQGLQFLFEYFSETQRNKGNFPGRFSGRQFSNSRSEMNVSTLELGDSALYLCASSSGQAYDTIYFGEGSWLTVV.

The chain is built from TRBV7-2 and TRBJ2-5; D is possibly TRBD1 (6 bases). CDR1 SGHTA and CDR2 FQGNSA come from the germline V gene. V was trimmed by 4 bases and J by 5 bases, leaving 11 bases between them. The CDR3 spans 13 residues. The CDR3 is CASSYRVVETQYF. Here the CDR3 DNA reads TGTGCCAGCAGCTACAGGGTGGTGGAGACCCAGTACTTC. Full variable domain (remainder filled in from reference TRBV7-2 and TRBJ2-5): GAGVSQSPSNKVTEKGKDVELRCDPISGHTALYWYRQSLGQGLEFLIYFQGNSAPDKSGLPSDRFSAERTGGSVSTLTIQRTQQEDSAVYLCASSYRVVETQYFGPGTRLLVL.

V is TRBV30 and J is TRBJ2-5; 15 bases align to TRBD2. Germline CDR1 GTSNPN, CDR2 SVGIG (reference sequence). V shed 2 bases, J shed 6 bases, and the junction held 10 bases outside the gene matches. This CDR3 has 17 amino acids. CDR3 DNA: TGTGCCTGGAGTCCCCGGACTAGCGGGAGGGCCGACAAGACCCAGTACTTC. Its protein is CAWSPRTSGRADKTQYF.

This clone showed up just a few times. V usage is TRBV9 and J usage is TRBJ2-2, with 10 bases fitting TRBD1. After removal of 5 bases from V and 11 bases from J, the junction contained 9 bases not matched to a gene. This CDR3 is built from 14 residues. Germline V gene sequence: CDR1 SGDLS, CDR2 YYNGEE. The CDR3 loop reads CASRLGDRGGELFF. The CDR3 DNA reads as TGTGCCAGCAGGCTCGGGGACAGGGGCGGTGAGCTGTTTTTT.

The chain employs TRBV6-1 and TRBJ2-7; D gene uncertain. Germline V CDR1 and CDR2: MNHNS, SASEGT. Trimming stripped 2 bases from V and 9 bases from J, with 14 bases between. CDR3 length equals 13 residues. The CDR3 here is CASSENLSTRQYF. As DNA, the CDR3 is TGTGCCAGCAGTGAAAACCTTTCGACAAGGCAGTACTTC.

This clone occurred a few times. The chain combines TRBV2 with TRBJ1-1; no definite D call. Trimming pared 6 bases from V and 3 bases from J, leaving 14 bases between. CDR3 length: 14 residues. The germline V gene encodes CDR1 SNHLY and CDR2 FYNNEI. CDR3 region: CASRGRPGDTEAFF. In nucleotides, the CDR3 is TGTGCCAGCAGGGGCCGCCCCGGGGACACTGAAGCTTTCTTT.

The genes are TRBV6-6 and TRBJ1-1, with TRBD1 identical over 10 bases. The germline V gene encodes CDR1 MNHNY and CDR2 SVGAGI (reference sequence). This CDR3 contains 14 residues. V dropped 4 bases and J dropped 4; count of bases not matched to a gene: 3. CDR3 in DNA: TGTGCCAGCAGTTTCGGGACAGGGGTCACTGAAGCTTTCTTT. This encodes CASSFGTGVTEAFF.

Only a few counts were recorded for this clone. V gene TRBV7-2 combines with J gene TRBJ2-7, with D perhaps matching TRBD1 (6 bases). The CDR3 contains 15 residues. Germline CDR1 reads SGHTA; CDR2 reads FQGNSA. With 4 bases removed from V and 2 bases from J, the gap between germline ends came to 15 bases. This CDR3 is CASSSQTGLAYEQYF. CDR3 nucleotides: TGTGCCAGCAGCTCCCAGACAGGCTTGGCCTACGAGCAGTACTTC.

The chain uses TRBV7-2 and TRBJ2-3, with TRBD2 matching over 8 bases. Looked up from germline, CDR1 is SGHTA and CDR2 is FQGNSA. This CDR3 has 16 amino acids. V lost 8 bases to trimming and J lost 2 bases; unmatched junction nucleotides: 12. CDR3 sequence reads: CASSPQGTSPTDTQYF. DNA for the CDR3: TGTGCCAGCTCTCCCCAAGGGACTAGTCCCACAGATACGCAGTATTTT.

V usage is TRBV3-1 (or the pseudogene TRBV3-2) and J usage is TRBJ1-4, with D perhaps matching TRBD1 (5 bases). The germline V gene has CDR1 LGHDT and CDR2 YNNKEL (reference sequence). The CDR3 is 17 amino acids. Trimming took off 4 bases at V and 3 bases at J, with 18 bases between the two ends. This CDR3 reads CASSPAGPWGANEKLFF. The CDR3 DNA follows: TGTGCCAGCAGCCCCGCGGGGCCGTGGGGAGCTAATGAAAAACTGTTTTTT.

The V call is TRBV5-6, the J call TRBJ1-6, with D perhaps matching TRBD1 (5 bases). Per the germline V gene, CDR1 is SGHDT and CDR2 is YYEEEE. This CDR3 has 14 amino acids. The V gene lost 4 bases and the J gene lost 5 bases, with 10 bases spanning the gap. The CDR3 coding sequence is TGTGCCAGCAGCCTAGACAGCCATAATTCACCCCTCCACTTT. Its protein product is CASSLDSHNSPLHF.

The chain combines TRBV2 with TRBJ2-4, with 9 bases lining up with TRBD1. Trimming removed 1 base from V and 0 bases from J; junction bases left unmatched: 10. The length of the CDR3 is 19 residues. Germline assignment: CDR1 SNHLY and CDR2 FYNNEI. CDR3 in DNA: TGTGCCAGCAGTGAAGGTGGGACAGGGAAGAGGATAGCCAAAAACATTCAGTACTTC. Amino acids: CASSEGGTGKRIAKNIQYF.

The chain has TRBV7-2 and TRBJ1-5; TRBD1 agrees at 8 bases. Germline CDR1 reads SGHTA; CDR2 reads FQGNSA. This CDR3 has 13 amino acids. CDR3 DNA sequence: TGTGCAACACAGGGGGGAAGCAATCAGCCCCAGCATTTT. It encodes CATQGGSNQPQHF.

This clone showed up just once. The chain couples TRBV5-8 to TRBJ1-2; 7 bases fit TRBD1. The germline CDR1 and CDR2 sequences are SGHTS and YDEGEE. The CDR3 covers 14 residues. V was pared by 4 bases and J by 2 bases, with 5 bases of the junction left unmatched. The CDR3 nucleotides are TGTGCCAGCAGCCCGGGACAGTCCAACTATGGCTACACCTTC. Protein product: CASSPGQSNYGYTF. Supplemented by reference TRBV5-8 and TRBJ1-2, the full variable domain reads EAGVTQSPTHLIKTRGQQATLRCSPISGHTSVYWYQQALGLGLQFLLWYDEGEERNRGNFPPRFSGRQFPNYSSELNVNALELEDSALYLCASSPGQSNYGYTFGSGTRLTVV.

CDR3 protein: CASSQGLASVSEQYF. As DNA, the CDR3 is TGTGCCAGCAGTCAGGGACTAGCGTCAGTATCCGAGCAGTACTTC. The chain has TRBV6-6 and TRBJ2-7, with 10 nucleotides matching TRBD2. The V and J ends lost 5 bases and 6 bases, in that order; junction bases with no gene match: 10. Per germline, CDR1 MNHNY and CDR2 SVGAGI (reference sequence). This CDR3 has 15 residues.